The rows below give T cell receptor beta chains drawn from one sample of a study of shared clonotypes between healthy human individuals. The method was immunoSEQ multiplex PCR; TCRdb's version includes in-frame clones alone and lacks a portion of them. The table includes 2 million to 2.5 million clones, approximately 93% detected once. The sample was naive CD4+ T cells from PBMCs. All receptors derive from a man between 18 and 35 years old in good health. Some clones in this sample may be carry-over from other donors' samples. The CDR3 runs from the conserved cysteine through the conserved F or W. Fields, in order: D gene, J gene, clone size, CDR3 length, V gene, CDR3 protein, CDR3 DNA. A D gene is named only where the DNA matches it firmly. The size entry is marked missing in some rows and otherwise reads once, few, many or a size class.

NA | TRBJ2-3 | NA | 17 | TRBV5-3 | CARSSGRRVRNTDTQYF | TGTGCCAGAAGCTCAGGTCGCCGTGTTAGAAACACAGATACGCAGTATTTT
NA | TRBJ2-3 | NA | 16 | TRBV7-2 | CASSSLGPTLGDTQYF | TGTGCCAGCAGCTCTCTGGGACCAACCTTGGGAGATACGCAGTATTTT
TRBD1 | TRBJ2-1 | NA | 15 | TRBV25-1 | CASSVGSGGGNEQFF | TGTGCCAGCAGTGTAGGGTCAGGGGGCGGGAATGAGCAGTTCTTC
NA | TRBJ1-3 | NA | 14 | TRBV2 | CASTPGGSGNTIYF | TGTGCCAGCACCCCTGGGGGCTCTGGAAACACCATATATTTT
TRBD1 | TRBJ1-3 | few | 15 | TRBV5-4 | CASSLGQGAGNTIYF | TGTGCCAGCAGCTTGGGACAGGGGGCAGGAAACACCATATATTTT
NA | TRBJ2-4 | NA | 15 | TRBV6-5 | CASTRNGGGGNIQYF | TGTGCCAGCACCCGGAACGGCGGAGGGGGAAACATTCAGTACTTC
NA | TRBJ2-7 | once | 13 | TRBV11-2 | CASSLGTAYEQYF | TGTGCCAGCAGCTTAGGAACGGCCTACGAGCAGTACTTC
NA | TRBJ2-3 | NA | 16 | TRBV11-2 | CASSLGTDRSTDTQYF | TGTGCCAGCAGCTTAGGGACGGACCGCAGCACAGATACGCAGTATTTT
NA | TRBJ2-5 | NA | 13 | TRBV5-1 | CASSFRGEETQYF | TGCGCCAGCAGCTTCAGGGGTGAAGAGACCCAGTACTTC
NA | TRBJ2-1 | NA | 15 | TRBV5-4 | CASSFASIVYNEQFF | TGTGCCAGCAGCTTCGCGAGTATCGTATACAATGAGCAGTTCTTC
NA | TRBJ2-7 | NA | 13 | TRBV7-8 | CASSQSKYYEQYF | TGTGCCAGCAGCCAAAGCAAGTACTACGAGCAGTACTTC
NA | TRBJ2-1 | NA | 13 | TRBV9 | CASSVPVHGQQFF | TGTGCCAGCAGCGTCCCCGTTCATGGGCAGCAGTTCTTC
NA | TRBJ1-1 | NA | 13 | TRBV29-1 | CSVVADGNTEAFF | TGCAGCGTTGTGGCCGACGGGAACACTGAAGCTTTCTTT
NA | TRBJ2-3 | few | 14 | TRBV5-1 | CASSLGGGTDTQYF | TGCGCCAGCAGCTTGGGTGGGGGCACAGATACGCAGTATTTT
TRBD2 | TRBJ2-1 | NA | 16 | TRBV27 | CASSPGTSGTPREQFF | TGTGCCAGCAGCCCCGGGACTAGCGGGACCCCCCGAGAGCAGTTCTTC
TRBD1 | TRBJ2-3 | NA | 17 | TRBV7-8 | CASSSGQGARITDTQYF | TGTGCCAGCAGCTCCGGACAGGGGGCTCGAATCACAGATACGCAGTATTTT
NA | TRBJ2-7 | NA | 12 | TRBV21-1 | CASAHRGHEQYF | TGTGCCAGCGCCCACAGGGGACACGAGCAGTACTTC
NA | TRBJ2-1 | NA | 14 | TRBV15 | CATSRDLGQNEQFF | TGTGCCACCAGCAGAGATCTGGGGCAGAATGAGCAGTTCTTC
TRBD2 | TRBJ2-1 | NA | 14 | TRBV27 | CASRGTSGYNEQFF | TGTGCCAGCAGGGGGACTAGCGGGTACAATGAGCAGTTCTTC
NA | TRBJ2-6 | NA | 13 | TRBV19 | CASSPGAPLVLTF | TGTGCCAGTAGCCCGGGGGCCCCGCTCGTCCTGACTTTC
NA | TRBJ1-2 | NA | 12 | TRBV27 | CANSGRNYGYTF | TGTGCCAACTCCGGCAGAAACTATGGCTACACCTTC
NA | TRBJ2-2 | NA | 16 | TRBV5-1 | CASSSTRGTNTGELFF | TGCGCCAGCAGCTCAACGCGGGGAACGAACACCGGGGAGCTGTTTTTT
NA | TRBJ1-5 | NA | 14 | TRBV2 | CASSGSGGNQPQHF | TGTGCCAGCTCCGGGTCGGGAGGCAATCAGCCCCAGCATTTT
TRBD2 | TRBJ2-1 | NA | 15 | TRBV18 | CASSPRERGGNEQFF | TGTGCCAGCTCACCACGCGAGCGGGGGGGGAATGAGCAGTTCTTC
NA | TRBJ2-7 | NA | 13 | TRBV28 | CASSINPTPEQYF | TGTGCCAGCAGTATTAACCCGACCCCGGAGCAGTACTTC